These T cell receptor beta chains were read from a single sample in a study of blood T cell repertoires in COVID-19. Using immunoSEQ multiplex PCR, the repertoire was profiled, and TCRdb retains in-frame clones only, with some absent. This table holds roughly 240,000 clones, roughly 86% found once. Sequenced input: peripheral blood. These receptor sequences come from a woman aged 60-75 years who had recovered from COVID-19. CDR3s include the opening cysteine and the closing phenylalanine or tryptophan. D genes are given only for firm matches. The size field is filled for only some rows; it gives once, few, many or a size class.

j_call,v_call,d_call,clone_size,cdr3_aa,cdr3_nt
TRBJ2-1,TRBV20-1,TRBD2,.,CSASRGGTSTMGEQFF,TGCAGTGCTAGTAGGGGAGGGACTAGCACTATGGGTGAGCAGTTCTTC
TRBJ2-7,TRBV27,.,.,CASSPTGWTYEQYF,TGTGCCAGCAGTCCTACAGGGTGGACCTACGAGCAGTACTTC
TRBJ2-6,TRBV6-6,TRBD1,.,CASSRGQGSSGANVLTF,TGTGCCAGCAGTCGGGGACAGGGGAGCTCTGGGGCCAACGTCCTGACTTTC
TRBJ2-3,TRBV7-9,TRBD2,.,CASSLGLTSGAADTQYF,TGTGCCAGCAGCTTAGGATTGACTAGCGGGGCGGCAGATACGCAGTATTTT
TRBJ2-7,TRBV5-1,.,once,CASSRDGGTQIYEQYF,TGCGCCAGCAGTAGGGACGGAGGGACTCAGATATACGAGCAGTACTTC
TRBJ2-5,TRBV7-6,.,.,CASTQQGGEYQETQYF,TGTGCCAGCACCCAACAGGGGGGGGAGTACCAAGAGACCCAGTACTTC
TRBJ1-4,TRBV19,TRBD1,.,CASSNRGGDEKLFF,TGTGCCAGTAGCAACAGGGGGGGGGATGAAAAACTGTTTTTT
TRBJ1-1,TRBV28,.,.,CASSLLSTEAFF,TGTGCCAGCAGTTTATTATCCACTGAAGCTTTCTTT
TRBJ2-2,TRBV7-3,.,.,CASSLTAGPEELFF,TGTGCCAGCAGCTTAACAGCGGGCCCGGAGGAGCTGTTTTTT
TRBJ2-5,TRBV6-2/TRBV6-3,TRBD1,.,CASSRDRRWETQYF,TGTGCCAGCAGCCGGGACAGGAGATGGGAGACCCAGTACTTC
TRBJ2-2,TRBV5-4,.,.,CASSNAASNTGELFF,TGTGCCAGCAGCAACGCGGCGAGTAACACCGGGGAGCTGTTTTTT
TRBJ1-2,TRBV27,TRBD1,.,CASSFIDRAGGYTF,TGTGCCAGCAGTTTCATAGACAGGGCGGGCGGCTACACCTTC
TRBJ1-2,TRBV6-1,.,.,CASSEPGSWGYTF,TGTGCCAGCAGTGAACCGGGAAGCTGGGGCTACACCTTC
TRBJ1-5,TRBV7-8,.,.,CASRKGQGNWGNQPQHF,TGTGCCAGTAGGAAGGGGCAGGGCAATTGGGGCAATCAGCCCCAGCATTTT
TRBJ2-5,TRBV5-1,.,.,CASSLGHSLRGETQYF,TGCGCCAGCAGCTTGGGACACTCTTTAAGGGGAGAGACCCAGTACTTC
TRBJ1-1,TRBV12-3/TRBV12-4,.,.,CASSPRVTEAFF,TGTGCCAGCAGCCCGAGGGTCACTGAAGCTTTCTTT
TRBJ1-1,TRBV3-1/TRBV3-2,.,.,CASTGVRNTEAFF,TGTGCCAGCACCGGGGTTCGGAACACTGAAGCTTTCTTT
TRBJ2-3,TRBV24-1,TRBD1,.,CATSDFKGASTDTQYF,TGTGCCACCAGTGATTTTAAGGGGGCGAGCACAGATACGCAGTATTTT
TRBJ2-3,TRBV7-6,TRBD1,.,CASSYSTGGRGTQYF,TGTGCCAGCAGCTATTCGACAGGGGGCCGCGGTACGCAGTATTTT
TRBJ1-4,TRBV5-1,.,once,CASSLRAGDNEKLFF,TGCGCCAGCAGCTTGAGGGCAGGGGATAATGAAAAACTGTTTTTT
TRBJ1-6,TRBV6-5,.,.,CASIFDRSGSPLHF,TGTGCCAGCATCTTCGACCGGAGCGGTTCACCCCTCCACTTT
TRBJ1-3,TRBV7-2,.,.,CASSPRKGSGNTIYF,TGTGCCAGCAGTCCGAGGAAGGGGTCTGGAAACACCATATATTTT
TRBJ1-5,TRBV18,TRBD1,.,CASSQKPGQGYQPQHF,TGTGCCAGCTCACAAAAACCGGGACAGGGGTATCAGCCCCAGCATTTT
TRBJ1-2,TRBV6-5,.,.,CASRTSRGGYTF,TGTGCCAGCAGGACGAGCAGGGGTGGCTACACCTTC
TRBJ2-1,TRBV5-6,TRBD2,.,CASSLGLAEYNEQFF,TGTGCCAGCAGCTTAGGGCTAGCGGAATACAATGAGCAGTTCTTC
TRBJ1-2,TRBV5-5,TRBD1,many,CASSLRDRWGYGYTF,TGTGCCAGCAGCTTGAGGGACAGGTGGGGCTATGGCTACACCTTC
TRBJ2-7,TRBV10-3,TRBD1,few,CASNLGTGALGEQYF,TGTGCCAGCAATCTAGGGACAGGGGCCCTAGGGGAGCAGTACTTC
TRBJ2-2,TRBV5-4,TRBD2,.,CASLAGDTNTGELFF,TGTGCCAGCTTAGCGGGGGATACGAACACCGGGGAGCTGTTTTTT
TRBJ2-7,TRBV6-5,.,.,CASSSTRLGAYEQYF,TGTGCCAGCAGTTCCACCAGACTAGGAGCCTACGAGCAGTACTTC
TRBJ1-2,TRBV3-1/TRBV3-2,.,.,CASSQAYAVANYGYTF,TGTGCCAGCAGCCAGGCCTACGCGGTCGCTAACTATGGCTACACCTTC
TRBJ1-1,TRBV6-5,TRBD1,.,CASSYLNRGGTEAFF,TGTGCCAGCAGTTACTTAAACAGGGGGGGCACTGAAGCTTTCTTT
TRBJ2-3,TRBV11-1,.,medium-sized,CASSLVGASTDTQYF,TGTGCCAGCAGCTTAGTGGGGGCCAGCACAGATACGCAGTATTTT
TRBJ1-2,TRBV13,.,.,CASSLGPNRAYNGYTF,TGTGCCAGCAGTTTAGGTCCGAACAGGGCGTACAATGGCTACACCTTC
TRBJ2-2,TRBV5-1,TRBD1,.,CASTTGGANTGELFF,TGCGCCAGCACGACAGGGGGCGCGAACACCGGGGAGCTGTTTTTT
TRBJ1-3,TRBV10-3,TRBD1,few,CAISGPGGLGNTIYF,TGTGCCATCAGTGGCCCAGGGGGCTTAGGAAACACCATATATTTT
TRBJ1-2,TRBV6-5,TRBD1,few,CASRVPGQGISGYTF,TGTGCCAGCAGAGTACCCGGACAGGGGATCAGTGGCTACACCTTC
TRBJ2-7,TRBV28,.,.,CASSLVGYEQYF,TGTGCCAGCAGTTTGGTCGGGTACGAGCAGTACTTC
TRBJ2-5,TRBV5-1,.,.,CASSSRAGLQETQYF,TGCGCCAGCAGCTCCCGGGCGGGCCTCCAAGAGACCCAGTACTTC
TRBJ2-7,TRBV5-1,TRBD2,.,CASSTSGGAFYEQYF,TGCGCCAGCAGCACTAGCGGGGGGGCCTTCTACGAGCAGTACTTC
TRBJ1-1,TRBV28,TRBD1,.,CASSGPGGITEAFF,TGTGCCAGCAGTGGGCCAGGGGGCATCACTGAAGCTTTCTTT
TRBJ2-5,TRBV19,.,.,CASSIPRSPTQYF,TGTGCCAGTAGTATCCCCAGGTCTCCGACCCAGTACTTC
TRBJ1-5,TRBV9,.,.,CASSVEGGNQPQHF,TGTGCCAGCAGCGTAGAGGGAGGGAATCAGCCCCAGCATTTT
TRBJ1-3,TRBV7-2,.,many,CASSPQPHPAGAGTIYF,TGTGCCAGCAGCCCCCAGCCACATCCCGCGGGAGCGGGCACCATATATTTT
TRBJ2-1,TRBV7-9,TRBD1,.,CASSPPGQGVGEQFF,TGTGCCAGCAGCCCTCCGGGACAGGGGGTAGGTGAGCAGTTCTTC
TRBJ1-6,TRBV19,.,.,CASSTGSPNSPLHF,TGTGCCAGTAGTACAGGGTCGCCTAATTCACCCCTCCACTTT
TRBJ2-7,TRBV19,TRBD2,.,CASSIVASGDVEQYF,TGTGCCAGTAGTATAGTGGCTAGCGGGGATGTCGAGCAGTACTTC
TRBJ2-3,TRBV5-1,.,.,CASSPREGATDTQYF,TGCGCCAGCAGCCCCCGGGAGGGGGCAACAGATACGCAGTATTTT
TRBJ2-2,TRBV7-9,.,once,CASSFSTGELFF,TGTGCCAGCAGCTTCTCCACCGGGGAGCTGTTTTTT